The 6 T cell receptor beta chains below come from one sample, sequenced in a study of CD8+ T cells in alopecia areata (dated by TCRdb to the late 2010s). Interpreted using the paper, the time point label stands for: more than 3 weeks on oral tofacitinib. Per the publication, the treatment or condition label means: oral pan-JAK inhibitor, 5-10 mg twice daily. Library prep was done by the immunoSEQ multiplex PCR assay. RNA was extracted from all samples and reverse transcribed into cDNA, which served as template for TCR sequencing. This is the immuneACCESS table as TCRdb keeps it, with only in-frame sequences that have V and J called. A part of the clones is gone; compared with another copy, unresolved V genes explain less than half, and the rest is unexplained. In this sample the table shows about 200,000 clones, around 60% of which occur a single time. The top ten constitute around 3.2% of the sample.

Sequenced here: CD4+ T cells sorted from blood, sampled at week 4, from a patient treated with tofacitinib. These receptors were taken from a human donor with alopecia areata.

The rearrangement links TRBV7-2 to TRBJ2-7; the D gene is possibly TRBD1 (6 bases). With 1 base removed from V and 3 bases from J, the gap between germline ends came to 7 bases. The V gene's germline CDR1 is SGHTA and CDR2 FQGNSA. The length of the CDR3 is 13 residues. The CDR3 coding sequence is TGTGCCAGCAGCTTAGGAGGGGGCTACGAGCAGTACTTC. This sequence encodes CASSLGGGYEQYF.

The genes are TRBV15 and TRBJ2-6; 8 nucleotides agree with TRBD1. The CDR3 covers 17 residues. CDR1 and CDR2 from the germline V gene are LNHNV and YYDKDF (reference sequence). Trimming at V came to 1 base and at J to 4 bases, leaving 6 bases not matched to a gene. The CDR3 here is CATSRGQGLRGANVLTF. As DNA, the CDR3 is TGTGCCACCAGCAGAGGACAGGGGTTGCGCGGGGCCAACGTCCTGACTTTC. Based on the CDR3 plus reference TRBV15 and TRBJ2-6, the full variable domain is DAMVIQNPRYQVTQFGKPVTLSCSQTLNHNVMYWYQQKSSQAPKLLFHYYDKDFNNEADTPDNFQSRRPNTSFCFLDIRSPGLGDTAMYLCATSRGQGLRGANVLTFGAGSRLTVL.

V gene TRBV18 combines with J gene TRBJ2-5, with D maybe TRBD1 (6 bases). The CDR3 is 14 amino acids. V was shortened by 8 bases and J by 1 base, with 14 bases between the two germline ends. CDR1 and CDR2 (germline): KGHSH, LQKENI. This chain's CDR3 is CASQEQGIQETQYF. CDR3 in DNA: TGTGCCAGCCAGGAGCAGGGGATCCAAGAGACCCAGTACTTC.

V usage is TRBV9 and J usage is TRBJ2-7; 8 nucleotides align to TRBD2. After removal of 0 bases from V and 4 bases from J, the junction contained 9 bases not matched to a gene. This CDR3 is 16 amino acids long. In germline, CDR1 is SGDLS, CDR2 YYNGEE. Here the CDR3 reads CASSVDAGGAWYEQYF. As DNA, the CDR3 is TGTGCCAGCAGCGTAGACGCCGGGGGGGCCTGGTACGAGCAGTACTTC.

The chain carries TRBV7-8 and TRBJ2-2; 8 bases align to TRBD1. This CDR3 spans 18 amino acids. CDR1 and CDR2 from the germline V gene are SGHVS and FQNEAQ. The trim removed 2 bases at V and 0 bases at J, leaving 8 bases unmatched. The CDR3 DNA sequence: TGTGCCAGCAGCTTAAATTTGCGGACAGGGACGAACACCGGGGAGCTGTTTTTT. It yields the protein CASSLNLRTGTNTGELFF.

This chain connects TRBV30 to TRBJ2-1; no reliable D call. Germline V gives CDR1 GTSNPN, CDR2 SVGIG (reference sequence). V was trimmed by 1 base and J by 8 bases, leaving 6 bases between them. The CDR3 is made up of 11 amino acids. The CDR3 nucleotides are TGTGCCTGGAGTGAAAGAGATGAGCAGTTCTTC. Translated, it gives CAWSERDEQFF.